This T cell receptor beta chain was retrieved from a study of cytomegalovirus exposure and HLA in healthy donors. PCR was performed using 60 Vbeta and 13 Jbeta primers. Clones were sequenced by immunoSEQ multiplex PCR, and TCRdb holds only the in-frame ones, with some missing. Of about 200,000 clones listed, approximately 78% are singletons. Material: PBMCs. The clonotype was recovered from a woman aged 40 to 50 in good health and CMV-seronegative.

The CDR3 is CASSSLLQGRTEAFF. The DNA of the CDR3 is TGTGCCAGCAGTTCTCTTCTACAGGGTCGCACTGAAGCTTTCTTT. V usage is TRBV28 and J usage is TRBJ1-1, with D possibly TRBD1 on 6 matching bases. Germline V lookup: CDR1 MDHEN, CDR2 SYDVKM. Trimming took off 4 bases at V and 4 bases at J, with 16 bases between the two ends. CDR3 length equals 15 residues.